This T cell receptor (beta chain) was identified in a study of cytotoxic CD8 clonotypes in ibrutinib-treated CLL (dated by TCRdb to the early 2020s). Regarding the study in general: The cohort included roughly 15 treatment-naive and 11 to 12 relapsed/refractory patients; some 18 were IGHV unmutated. Longitudinal samples were obtainable from about 30% of the roughly 86 participants in the trial. Cryopreserved peripheral blood mononuclear cells were obtained prior to treatment, at the time of response, and at either disease progression or sustained remission. An average of about 260,000 productive templates and 94,082 productive rearrangements was obtained per sample. Response samples were obtained after a median of 12 months of treatment, with a range of about 6 to 36 months. Responses were partial in roughly 24 patients and complete in 2; after median roughly 69 months follow-up, about 14 stayed in remission and approximately 12 progressed. Patients were still on ibrutinib when every remission and progressive disease sample was collected. Broad study findings and their caveats: Sampling times were not matched between patients in sustained remission and patients whose disease was progressing, and lymph node repertoires were not examined. Public clonotypes were rare and either contracted or stayed stable during treatment, and the rise in clonality at ibrutinib response reflected the expansion of private clonotypes. At ibrutinib response clonality went up, during sustained remission it held steady, and at progression it dropped back toward baseline. At baseline, clonality was higher than in age-matched healthy donors and showed a strong correlation with circulating CD8+ T-cell counts.

CDR1 and CDR2, looked up from the germline V gene (reference sequence), are LNHDA and SQIVND. Trimming takes 5 bases off V and 4 bases off J; junction bases not matched to a gene: 3. The CDR3 spans 14 residues, from the cysteine through the phenylalanine. The entry retains the CDR3 DNA only, 42 bases that are in frame from base 1. Each clonotype received, on average, 10x coverage in deep resolution sequencing performed on a MiSeq, where the target depth lay between 1 in 1 million and 1 in 200,000 T cells. The immunoSEQ hsTCRB Kit was used to generate the TCR beta libraries. Processing in the source paper ran as follows. ImmunoSEQ Data Assistant and ImmunoSEQ Analyzer were used for data analysis, and V, D and J genes were assigned according to IMGT definitions. Clonality, which ranges from 0 to 1, was calculated as one minus the normalized Shannon entropy of productive rearrangement frequencies. Only overrepresented clonotypes making up at least 0.05% of the repertoire of each patient were included in the public clonotype analysis. Approximately 13 age-matched healthy donor repertoires from immuneACCESS served as clonality controls. TCRdb took over this immuneACCESS table, retaining in-frame rearrangements with V and J assigned. Such tables are incomplete; in checked studies, under half of the missing clones stem from an unresolved V gene, and the remainder is unexplained. The DNA gave D and trimming, while V, J and clone size come from that table. For this sample there are fewer than 200,000 clones; about 84% appear just once. The ten biggest clones cover about 5% of the sample.

The meaning of the sample's time point label: 20 to 30 months on ibrutinib. For TCR beta library preparation, roughly 2.2 micrograms of genomic DNA were isolated from cryopreserved PBMCs. Longitudinal blood samples from CLL patients on ibrutinib monotherapy were analyzed using high-throughput TCR beta sequencing. The patients took part in an open-label, single-center phase 2 trial of ibrutinib monotherapy. About this clone itself: Its antigen is currently not known. No clone much larger than this one lies a single base away; base qualities are absent.

Recombination joined TRBV19 with TRBJ1-1; 11 central nucleotides agree with TRBD1. This sample comprised PBMCs, obtained after 24 months of ibrutinib treatment. This clonotype originated in a human donor with chronic lymphocytic leukemia. The CDR3 corresponds to CASSGGQGVTEAFF. The DNA sequence reads TGTGCCAGTAGTGGGGGACAGGGGGTCACTGAAGCTTTCTTT.